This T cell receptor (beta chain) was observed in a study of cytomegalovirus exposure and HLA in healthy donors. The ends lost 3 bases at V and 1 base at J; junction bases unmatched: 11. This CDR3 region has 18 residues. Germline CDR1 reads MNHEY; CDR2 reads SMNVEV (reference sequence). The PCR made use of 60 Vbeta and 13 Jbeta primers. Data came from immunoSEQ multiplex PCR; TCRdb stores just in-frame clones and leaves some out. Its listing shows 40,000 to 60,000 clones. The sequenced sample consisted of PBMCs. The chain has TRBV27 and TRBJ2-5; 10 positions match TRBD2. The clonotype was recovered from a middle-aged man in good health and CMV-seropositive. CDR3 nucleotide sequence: TGTGCCAGCAGTTTTGGAACTAGCGGGGAACCTTCCCAAGAGACCCAGTACTTC. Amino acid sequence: CASSFGTSGEPSQETQYF.